The 30 T cell receptor beta chains below were found in one sample sequenced in a study of control samples from healthy donors and cancer patients. Profiled with immunoSEQ multiplex PCR; TCRdb holds only in-frame clones, not every one. The data show about 170,000 clones, around 90% seen once. Sequencing was carried out using blood. Receptor source: a man younger than 40 in good health.

V usage is TRBV7-9 and J usage is TRBJ1-1; D gene unclear. The length of the CDR3 is 13 residues. Germline CDR1 is SEHNR and CDR2 is FQNEAQ (reference sequence). Between the trimmed V and J ends, which lost 6 bases and 1 base, there was a span of 9 bases. CDR3 residues: CASSRAENTEAFF. The CDR3 region has the DNA TGTGCCAGCAGTAGGGCCGAGAACACTGAAGCTTTCTTT.

The genes are TRBV27 and TRBJ2-2; TRBD1 is a possible D gene (5 bases). The V gene lost 5 bases and the J gene lost 6 bases, with 13 bases spanning the gap. CDR1 is MNHEY, CDR2 SMNVEV, per germline (reference sequence). The CDR3 loop spans 14 amino acids. The CDR3 here is CASSPHQGSGELFF. The CDR3 nucleotides read TGTGCCAGCAGTCCTCACCAGGGTTCCGGGGAGCTGTTTTTT.

This clone was detected only once. This rearrangement joins TRBV19 to TRBJ1-2; 9 bases are a match to TRBD1. CDR1 and CDR2 from the germline V gene are LNHDA and SQIVND (reference sequence). V gave up 5 bases and J gave up 4 bases; unmatched junction bases: 11. This CDR3 contains 16 residues. The chain's CDR3 is CASSPETGGLFYGYTF. The CDR3 coding sequence is TGTGCCAGTAGTCCGGAAACAGGGGGCCTCTTCTATGGCTACACCTTC.

The chain uses TRBV3-1 (or the pseudogene TRBV3-2) and TRBJ2-1; 8 bases align to TRBD2. Losses at the gene ends were 0 bases for V and 10 bases for J; bases not matched to a gene: 14. Per the germline V gene, CDR1 is LGHDT and CDR2 is YNNKEL (reference sequence). The CDR3 length is 17 residues. The CDR3 is CASSQEGSSGSTDEQFF. The CDR3 nucleotides are TGTGCCAGCAGCCAAGAAGGCTCCAGCGGGAGTACCGACGAGCAGTTCTTC.

The chain combines TRBV24-1 with TRBJ1-5, with D maybe TRBD1 (5 bases). With 3 bases removed from V and 7 bases from J, the gap between germline ends came to 12 bases. Germline V gene lookup returns CDR1 KGHDR and CDR2 SFDVKD. CDR3 length: 14 amino acids. For the CDR3, the DNA is TGTGCCACCAGTGATACTAGGGGTCGACAGCCCCAGCATTTT. Encoded protein: CATSDTRGRQPQHF.

The chain couples TRBV6-6 to TRBJ1-1; D not resolved. The CDR3 is 12 amino acids. The germline CDR1 and CDR2 sequences are MNHNY and SVGAGI (reference sequence). With 6 bases removed from V and 6 bases from J, the gap between germline ends came to 11 bases. CDR3: CASRPNAAEAFF. In nucleotides, the CDR3 is TGTGCCAGCAGGCCTAATGCCGCTGAAGCTTTCTTT.

This rearrangement joins TRBV15 to TRBJ1-4; D gene uncertain. The germline V gene encodes CDR1 LNHNV and CDR2 YYDKDF (reference sequence). This CDR3 comprises 14 residues. Trimming took off 0 bases at V and 5 bases at J, with 7 bases between the two ends. The CDR3 region is CATSRDSFNEKLFF. The CDR3 DNA follows: TGTGCCACCAGCAGAGACAGCTTCAATGAAAAACTGTTTTTT.

The chain uses TRBV18 and TRBJ2-6; tentative D call: TRBD2 (5 bases). There are 15 residues in the CDR3. CDR1 is KGHSH and CDR2 is LQKENI in the germline V gene. Trimming took off 3 bases at V and 4 bases at J, with 10 bases between the two ends. CDR3 in DNA: TGTGCCAGCTCACCGGAGGTTCCAGGGGCCAACGTCCTGACTTTC. Protein sequence: CASSPEVPGANVLTF.

J is TRBJ2-1 and V is TRBV19; tentative D call: TRBD1 (6 bases). This CDR3 is built from 14 residues. V was pared by 5 bases and J by 4 bases, with 12 bases between. Looked up from germline, CDR1 is LNHDA and CDR2 is SQIVND (reference sequence). The CDR3 reads CASSVKTGYNEQFF. The DNA of the CDR3 is TGTGCCAGTAGTGTAAAGACAGGATACAATGAGCAGTTCTTC.

The rearrangement joins TRBV6-5 to TRBJ1-5; TRBD1 matches 9 bases. Germline CDR1 is MNHEY and CDR2 is SVGAGI. The CDR3 is made up of 14 amino acids. The trim removed 5 bases at V and 6 bases at J, leaving 5 bases unmatched. The CDR3 loop is CASSRDRVSQPQHF. CDR3 in DNA: TGTGCCAGCAGTAGGGACAGGGTTAGTCAGCCCCAGCATTTT.

V usage is TRBV6-5 and J usage is TRBJ2-7, with no clear D. Trimming left V 0 bases short and J 5 bases short, with 17 bases between. The CDR3 length is 16 residues. CDR1 is MNHEY and CDR2 is SVGAGI in the germline V gene. CDR3 nucleotides: TGTGCCAGCAGTTACTCGAGAAGGACGTTGGTTCACGAGCAGTACTTC. Translating it yields CASSYSRRTLVHEQYF.

This clone was counted once. The chain links TRBV10-3 to TRBJ1-5; the D gene is possibly TRBD1 (5 bases). There are 13 residues in the CDR3. CDR1 is ENHRY and CDR2 is SYGVKD in the germline V gene. Trimming removed 10 bases at V and 3 bases at J, with 13 bases between. CDR3: CATAGTSNQPQHF. The DNA for the CDR3 is TGTGCCACCGCAGGGACTTCCAATCAGCCCCAGCATTTT.

The rearrangement joins TRBV7-9 to TRBJ1-1; tentative D call: TRBD1 (6 bases). CDR3 size: 14 residues. Germline V gives CDR1 SEHNR, CDR2 FQNEAQ (reference sequence). Trimming pared 6 bases from V and 0 bases from J, leaving 11 bases between. This chain's CDR3 is CASRWGGVNTEAFF. The CDR3 region has the DNA TGTGCCAGCAGATGGGGGGGCGTGAACACTGAAGCTTTCTTT.

This chain uses TRBV25-1 with TRBJ2-1; D uncertain. Per germline, CDR1 MGHDK and CDR2 SYGVNS. This CDR3 comprises 14 residues. Trimming removed 4 bases from V and 9 bases from J, with 16 bases in between. CDR3 in DNA: TGTGCCAGCAGTGGGTTTGACCGTACTCTTGAGCAGTTCTTC. Translation gives CASSGFDRTLEQFF. Filled out from reference TRBV25-1 and TRBJ2-1, the complete variable domain reads EADIYQTPRYLVIGTGKKITLECSQTMGHDKMYWYQQDPGMELHLIHYSYGVNSTEKGDLSSESTVSRIRTEHFPLTLESARPSHTSQYLCASSGFDRTLEQFFGPGTRLTVL.

This rearrangement joins TRBV11-3 to TRBJ2-1; maybe TRBD2 (5 bases). The germline V and J ends were trimmed by 3 bases and 6 bases, with 9 bases remaining between them. From germline, CDR1 is SGHNT and CDR2 YENEEA. The CDR3 length is 13 residues. This CDR3 is CASSLRGFNEQFF. In DNA form, the CDR3 reads TGTGCCAGCAGCTTGCGAGGGTTCAATGAGCAGTTCTTC.

The chain joins TRBV3-1 (or the pseudogene TRBV3-2) to TRBJ2-5; possibly TRBD2 for D (5 bases). V was clipped by 6 bases and J by 4 bases, with 15 bases between them. From germline, CDR1 is LGHDT and CDR2 YNNKEL (reference sequence). CDR3 size: 14 residues. The CDR3 sequence: CASSSSGNRETQYF. CDR3 coding DNA: TGTGCCAGCAGTTCTTCCGGGAACAGAGAGACCCAGTACTTC.

The gene calls are TRBV7-9 and TRBJ2-7; weak D call: TRBD1 (6 bases). Trimming took off 5 bases at V and 5 bases at J, with 19 bases between the two ends. Germline V gene sequence: CDR1 SEHNR, CDR2 FQNEAQ (reference sequence). The CDR3 is made up of 15 amino acids. The CDR3 DNA reads as TGTGCCAGCAGCCCGACGACAGGAGGTGCGGACGAGCAGTACTTC. It codes for CASSPTTGGADEQYF.

The CDR3 DNA is TGTGCCAGCAGTTATAAACAGGCGAATTCACCCCTCCACTTT. Translation: CASSYKQANSPLHF. V is TRBV6-5 and J is TRBJ1-6; possible D gene TRBD1, 5 bases. The CDR3 totals 14 residues. Germline V gene lookup returns CDR1 MNHEY and CDR2 SVGAGI. V was clipped by 3 bases and J by 7 bases, with 10 bases between them.

In DNA, the CDR3 is TGTGCCAGCAGCTTGCCGGGCCTCTCCTACGAGCAGTACTTC. Translating gives CASSLPGLSYEQYF. The chain joins TRBV5-6 to TRBJ2-7, with D hard to call. Germline V CDR1 and CDR2: SGHDT, YYEEEE. This CDR3 has 14 residues. Trimming cost V 1 base and J 0 bases, with 8 bases left between them.

This chain links TRBV29-1 with TRBJ2-2; 8 bases agree with TRBD2. This CDR3 region has 14 residues. Germline loops: CDR1 SQVTM, CDR2 ANQGSEA. Trimming at V came to 6 bases and at J to 4 bases, leaving 7 bases not matched to a gene. CDR3 DNA: TGCAGCGTCGCCAGCGGGAGAGGCACCGGGGAGCTGTTTTTT. Translating gives CSVASGRGTGELFF.

The chain combines TRBV7-3 with TRBJ2-3; weak D call: TRBD2 (5 bases). The germline gives CDR1 SGHTA, CDR2 FQGTGA. V lost 5 bases and J lost 4, with 16 bases in between. The length of the CDR3 is 15 residues. CDR3 region: CASSQEGRRPDTQYF. The CDR3 DNA follows: TGTGCCAGCAGCCAAGAGGGCAGGCGCCCAGATACGCAGTATTTT.

The chain carries TRBV6-6 and TRBJ1-2; 7 bases map to TRBD1. CDR1 and CDR2 from the germline V gene are MNHNY and SVGAGI (reference sequence). This CDR3 comprises 13 residues. J was trimmed by 8 bases and V by 4 bases; bases with no gene match: 7. The CDR3 here is CASSSSGGGGYTF. The CDR3 DNA follows: TGTGCCAGCAGTTCCTCAGGGGGAGGAGGCTACACCTTC.

The chain is built from TRBV3-1 (or the pseudogene TRBV3-2) and TRBJ1-2; D is ambiguous. The CDR3 is 13 residues long. Germline V gene lookup returns CDR1 LGHDT and CDR2 YNNKEL (reference sequence). V lost 1 base and J lost 6, with 9 bases in between. CDR3 coding DNA: TGTGCCAGCAGCCAAGGCCCGATAGATGGCTACACCTTC. Translation gives CASSQGPIDGYTF.

CDR3 sequence: CASSLEGTGQAEAFF. CDR3 bases: TGTGCCAGCAGTTTAGAGGGGACAGGGCAGGCTGAAGCTTTCTTT. The chain couples TRBV28 to TRBJ1-1, with 9 bases fitting TRBD1. The V segment lost 2 bases and the J segment 6 bases; nucleotides outside the gene matches: 7. In germline, CDR1 is MDHEN, CDR2 SYDVKM. This CDR3 spans 15 amino acids.

The V gene is TRBV20-1, the J gene TRBJ2-3, with D possibly being TRBD1 or TRBD2 (6 bases each). CDR3 length: 11 residues. Looked up from germline, CDR1 is DFQATT and CDR2 is SNEGSKA (reference sequence). V was pared by 7 bases and J by 3 bases, with 8 bases between. DNA of the CDR3: TGCAGTGAAGGGGGGACAGATACGCAGTATTTT. Its protein is CSEGGTDTQYF.

The rearrangement uses TRBV12-5 and TRBJ2-1; perhaps TRBD2 as D (7 bases). The CDR3 covers 16 residues. Germline V gene sequence: CDR1 LGHNT, CDR2 FRNRAP. V was clipped by 6 bases and J by 4 bases, with 19 bases between them. The CDR3 region is CASGTLGGLGYNEQFF. In DNA form, the CDR3 reads TGTGCTAGTGGCACCCTCGGGGGGCTGGGTTACAATGAGCAGTTCTTC. Combining the CDR3 with reference TRBV12-5 and TRBJ2-1 gives the whole variable domain DARVTQTPRHKVTEMGQEVTMRCQPILGHNTVFWYRQTMMQGLELLAYFRNRAPLDDSGMPKDRFSAEMPDATLATLKIQPSEPRDSAVYFCASGTLGGLGYNEQFFGPGTRLTVL.

Turning to this clone: Germline is not matched at one junction end, which may reflect a read error. The J gene is TRBJ2-7, the V gene TRBV7-2; 12 nucleotides align to TRBD2. The CDR3 loop spans 15 amino acids. Germline CDR1 SGHTA, CDR2 FQGNSA. The CDR3 region has the DNA TGTGCCAGCAGCCTAGCGGGAGGGATTTCCTACGAGCAGTACTTC. Protein product: CASSLAGGISYEQYF.

This clone was seen just once. V usage is TRBV28 and J usage is TRBJ1-4; D is uncertain. The CDR3 is 15 amino acids. Germline V lookup: CDR1 MDHEN, CDR2 SYDVKM. V lost 5 bases to trimming and J lost 0 bases, with 10 bases between them. The CDR3 nucleotides read TGTGCCAGCAGTGTTGGGAGGGCAACTAATGAAAAACTGTTTTTT. This encodes CASSVGRATNEKLFF.

The V call is TRBV18, the J call TRBJ2-1; D is unclear. CDR3 length equals 10 residues. Germline CDR1 KGHSH, CDR2 LQKENI. V shed 8 bases and J shed 10 bases, with 9 bases lying between them. CDR3 residues: CASRNPEQFF. CDR3 coding DNA: TGTGCCAGCCGGAACCCCGAGCAGTTCTTC. Full variable domain (missing parts from reference TRBV18 and TRBJ2-1): NAGVMQNPRHLVRRRGQEARLRCSPMKGHSHVYWYRQLPEEGLKFMVYLQKENIIDESGMPKERFSAEFPKEGPSILRIQQVVRGDSAAYFCASRNPEQFFGPGTRLTVL.

The V gene is TRBV18, the J gene TRBJ2-6, with unresolved D. The V and J ends lost 3 bases and 0 bases respectively, with 9 bases between them. The CDR3 has 16 residues. Germline CDR1 is KGHSH and CDR2 is LQKENI. CDR3 nucleotides: TGTGCCAGCTCACCTTTTCCGTTCTCTGGGGCCAACGTCCTGACTTTC. Protein product: CASSPFPFSGANVLTF.